This TCR beta chain stems from a study of blood T cell repertoires in COVID-19. The germline V gene encodes CDR1 LNHDA and CDR2 SQIVND (reference sequence). The V gene end was trimmed by 5 bases and the J gene end by 4 bases; junction bases not matched to a gene: 7. CDR3 size: 15 residues. This table comes from immunoSEQ multiplex PCR, and its TCRdb copy is limited to in-frame clones, with some not included. The sample contains approximately 380,000 clones, about 85% of which appear only once. Sequencing input: peripheral blood. This clonotype was obtained from a woman under 30 with acute or convalescent COVID-19. V is TRBV19 and J is TRBJ2-5; 10 positions agree with TRBD1. DNA of the CDR3: TGTGCCAGTAGTGCCCGGGACAGGGGTGGAGAGACCCAGTACTTC. Translated, it gives CASSARDRGGETQYF.